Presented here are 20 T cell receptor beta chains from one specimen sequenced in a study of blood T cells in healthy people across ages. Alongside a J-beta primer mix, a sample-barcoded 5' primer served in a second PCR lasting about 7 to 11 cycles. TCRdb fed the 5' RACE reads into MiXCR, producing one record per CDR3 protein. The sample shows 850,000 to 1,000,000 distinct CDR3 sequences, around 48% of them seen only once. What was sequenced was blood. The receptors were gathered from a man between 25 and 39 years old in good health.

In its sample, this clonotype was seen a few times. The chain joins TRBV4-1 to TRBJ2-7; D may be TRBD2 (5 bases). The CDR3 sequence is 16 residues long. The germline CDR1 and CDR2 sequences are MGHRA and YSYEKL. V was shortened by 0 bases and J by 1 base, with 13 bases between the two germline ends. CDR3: CASSQDERVSSYEQYF. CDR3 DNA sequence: TGCGCCAGCAGCCAAGATGAGAGGGTTTCGTCCTACGAGCAGTACTTC.

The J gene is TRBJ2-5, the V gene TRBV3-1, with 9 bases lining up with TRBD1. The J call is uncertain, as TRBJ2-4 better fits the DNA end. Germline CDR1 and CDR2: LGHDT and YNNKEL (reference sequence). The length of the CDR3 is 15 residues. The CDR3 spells CASRPLGQGENIQYF. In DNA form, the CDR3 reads TGTGCCAGCAGGCCACTGGGACAGGGAGAAAACATTCAGTACTTC.

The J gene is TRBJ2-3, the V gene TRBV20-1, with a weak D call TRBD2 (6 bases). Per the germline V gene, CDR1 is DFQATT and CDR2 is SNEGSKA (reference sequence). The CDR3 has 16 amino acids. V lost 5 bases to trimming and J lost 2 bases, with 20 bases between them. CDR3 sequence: CSAHVAGGAHTDTQYF. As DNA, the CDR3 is TGCAGTGCTCACGTTGCTGGCGGGGCCCACACAGATACGCAGTATTTT.

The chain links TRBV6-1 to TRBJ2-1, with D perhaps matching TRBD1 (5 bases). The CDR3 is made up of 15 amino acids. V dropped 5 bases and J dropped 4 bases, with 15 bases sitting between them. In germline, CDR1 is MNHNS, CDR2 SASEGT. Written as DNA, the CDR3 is TGTGCCAGCAGTCAACAGGTCCTAGTATACAATGAGCAGTTCTTC. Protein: CASSQQVLVYNEQFF.

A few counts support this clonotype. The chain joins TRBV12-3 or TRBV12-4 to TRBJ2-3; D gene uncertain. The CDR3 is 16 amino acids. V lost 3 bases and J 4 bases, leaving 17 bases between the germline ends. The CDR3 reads CASSFRRPSSPDTQYF. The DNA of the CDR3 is TGTGCCAGCAGTTTCCGCAGACCCTCCTCCCCAGATACGCAGTATTTT.

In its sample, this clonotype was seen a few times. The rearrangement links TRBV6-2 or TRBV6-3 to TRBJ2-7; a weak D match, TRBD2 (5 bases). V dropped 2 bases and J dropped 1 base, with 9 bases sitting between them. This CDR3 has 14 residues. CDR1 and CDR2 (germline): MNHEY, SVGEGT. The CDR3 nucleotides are TGTGCCAGCAGTTACACTAGTTCATCCTACGAGCAGTACTTC. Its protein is CASSYTSSSYEQYF.

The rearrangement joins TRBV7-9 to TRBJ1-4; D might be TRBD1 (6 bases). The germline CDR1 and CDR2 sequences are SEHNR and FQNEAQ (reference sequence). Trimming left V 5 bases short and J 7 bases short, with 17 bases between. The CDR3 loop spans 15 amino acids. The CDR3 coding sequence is TGTGCCAGCAGCCCGGCCCGGGGGCGAGCTGAAAAACTGTTTTTT. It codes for CASSPARGRAEKLFF.

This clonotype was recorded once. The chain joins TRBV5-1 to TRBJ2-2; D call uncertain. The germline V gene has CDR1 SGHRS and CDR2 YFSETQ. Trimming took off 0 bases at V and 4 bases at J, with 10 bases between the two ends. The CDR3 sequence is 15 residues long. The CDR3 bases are TGCGCCAGCAGCTTGGAGGGTAGGGTCACCGGGGAGCTGTTTTTT. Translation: CASSLEGRVTGELFF.

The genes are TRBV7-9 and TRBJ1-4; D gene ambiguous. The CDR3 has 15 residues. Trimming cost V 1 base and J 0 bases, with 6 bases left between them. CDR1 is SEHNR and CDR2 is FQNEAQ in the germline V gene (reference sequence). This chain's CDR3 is CASSLVEATNEKLFF. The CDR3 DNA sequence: TGTGCCAGCAGCTTAGTAGAAGCAACTAATGAAAAACTGTTTTTT.

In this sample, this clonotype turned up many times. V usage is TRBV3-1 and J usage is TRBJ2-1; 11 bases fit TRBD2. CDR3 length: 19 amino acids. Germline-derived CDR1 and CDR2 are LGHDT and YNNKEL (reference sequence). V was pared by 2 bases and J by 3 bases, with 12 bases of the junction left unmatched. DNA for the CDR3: TGTGCCAGCAGCCAACTCCCGCGCCTCACTAGCGGGGGCTACAATGAGCAGTTCTTC. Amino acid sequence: CASSQLPRLTSGGYNEQFF.

The CDR3 reads CAWSAAGGNQPQHF. CDR3 DNA sequence: TGTGCCTGGAGTGCCGCAGGGGGCAATCAGCCCCAGCATTTT. The chain has TRBV30 and TRBJ1-5; D might be TRBD1 (6 bases). Trimming shortened V by 1 base and J by 2 bases, and 9 bases separated the two germline ends. Per the germline V gene, CDR1 is GTSNPN and CDR2 is SVGIG (reference sequence). The CDR3 totals 14 residues.

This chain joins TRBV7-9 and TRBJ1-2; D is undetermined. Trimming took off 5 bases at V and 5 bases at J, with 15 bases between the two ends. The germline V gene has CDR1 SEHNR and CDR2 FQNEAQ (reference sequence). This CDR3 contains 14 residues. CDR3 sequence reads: CASSLSEGGYGYTF. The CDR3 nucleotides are TGTGCCAGCAGCCTATCGGAGGGAGGATATGGCTACACCTTC.

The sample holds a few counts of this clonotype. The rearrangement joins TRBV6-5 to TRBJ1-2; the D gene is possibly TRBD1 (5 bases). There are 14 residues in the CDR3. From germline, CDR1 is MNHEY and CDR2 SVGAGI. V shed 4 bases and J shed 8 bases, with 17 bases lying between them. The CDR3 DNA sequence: TGTGCCAGCAGTTCCCGGGACGACAGATGGGGCTACACCTTC. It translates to CASSSRDDRWGYTF.

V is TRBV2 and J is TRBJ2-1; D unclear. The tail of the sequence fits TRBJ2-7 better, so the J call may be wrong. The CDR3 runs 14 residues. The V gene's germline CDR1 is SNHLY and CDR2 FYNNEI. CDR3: CASRIDTPYNEQYF. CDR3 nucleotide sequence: TGTGCCAGCAGGATTGACACTCCCTACAATGAGCAGTACTTC.

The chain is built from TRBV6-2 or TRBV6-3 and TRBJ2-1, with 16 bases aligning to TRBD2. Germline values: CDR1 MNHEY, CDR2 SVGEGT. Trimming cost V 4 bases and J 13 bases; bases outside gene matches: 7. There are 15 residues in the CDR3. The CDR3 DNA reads TGTGCCAGCAGTTCGGGACTAGCGGGGGGGTTGGATCAGTTCTTC. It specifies CASSSGLAGGLDQFF.

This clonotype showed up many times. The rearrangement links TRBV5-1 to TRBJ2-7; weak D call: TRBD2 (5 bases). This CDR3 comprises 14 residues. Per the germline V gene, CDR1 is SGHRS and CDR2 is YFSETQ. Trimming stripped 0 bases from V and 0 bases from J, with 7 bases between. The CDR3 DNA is TGCGCCAGCAGCTTGGAAGGGAGCTCCTACGAGCAGTACTTC. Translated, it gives CASSLEGSSYEQYF.

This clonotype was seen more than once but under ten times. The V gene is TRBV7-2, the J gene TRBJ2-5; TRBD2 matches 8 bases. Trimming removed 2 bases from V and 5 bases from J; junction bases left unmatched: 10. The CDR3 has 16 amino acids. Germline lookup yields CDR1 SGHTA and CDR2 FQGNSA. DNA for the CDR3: TGTGCCAGCAGCTTAAATTCGGGGGGGAGGTCGGAGACCCAGTACTTC. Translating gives CASSLNSGGRSETQYF. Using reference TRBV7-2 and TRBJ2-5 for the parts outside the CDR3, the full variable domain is GAGVSQSPSNKVTEKGKDVELRCDPISGHTALYWYRQSLGQGLEFLIYFQGNSAPDKSGLPSDRFSAERTGGSVSTLTIQRTQQEDSAVYLCASSLNSGGRSETQYFGPGTRLLVL.

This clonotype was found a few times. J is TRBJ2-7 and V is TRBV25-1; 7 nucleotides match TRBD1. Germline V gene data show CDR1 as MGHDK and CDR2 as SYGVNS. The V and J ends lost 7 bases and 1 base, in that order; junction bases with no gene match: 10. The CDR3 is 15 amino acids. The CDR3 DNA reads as TGTGCCAGCACCCCTGGCGAGACAGGGTCCTACGAGCAGTACTTC. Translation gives CASTPGETGSYEQYF.

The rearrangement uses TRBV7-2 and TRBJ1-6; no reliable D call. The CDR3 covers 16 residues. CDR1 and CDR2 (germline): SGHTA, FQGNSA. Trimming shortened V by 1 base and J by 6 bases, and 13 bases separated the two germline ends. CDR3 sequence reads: CASSLDGRRPNSPLHF. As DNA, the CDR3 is TGTGCCAGCAGCTTAGATGGGCGGAGGCCTAATTCACCCCTCCACTTT.

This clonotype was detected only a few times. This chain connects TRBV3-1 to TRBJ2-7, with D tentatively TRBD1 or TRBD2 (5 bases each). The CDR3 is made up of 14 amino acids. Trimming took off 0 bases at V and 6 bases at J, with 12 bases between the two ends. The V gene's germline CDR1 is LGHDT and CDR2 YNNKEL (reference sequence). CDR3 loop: CASSQDLGAIEQYF. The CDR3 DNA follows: TGTGCCAGCAGCCAAGACCTCGGGGCTATCGAGCAGTACTTC.